Listed here is a single T cell receptor beta chain. Its target is not known. This entry comes from a study of type 1 regulatory T cells. TCRdb redid the calling of the reads with MiXCR, one entry per CDR3 protein. The sample has around 65,000 distinct CDR3 sequences; just under 50% are singletons. This CDR3 is 14 amino acids long. V shed 4 bases and J 8 bases; nucleotides not matched to a gene: 6. Germline V gene lookup returns CDR1 SGHRS and CDR2 YFSETQ. Sequenced: cultured non-Tr1 T cells, either the whole culture or a sorted T cell fraction (not recorded which). The receptor was isolated from a human donor in good health. The chain carries TRBV5-1 and TRBJ1-4, with 9 bases matching TRBD1. CDR3 sequence: CASSGGTGREKLFF. CDR3 sequence (DNA): TGCGCCAGCAGCGGCGGGACAGGGAGGGAAAAACTGTTTTTT.